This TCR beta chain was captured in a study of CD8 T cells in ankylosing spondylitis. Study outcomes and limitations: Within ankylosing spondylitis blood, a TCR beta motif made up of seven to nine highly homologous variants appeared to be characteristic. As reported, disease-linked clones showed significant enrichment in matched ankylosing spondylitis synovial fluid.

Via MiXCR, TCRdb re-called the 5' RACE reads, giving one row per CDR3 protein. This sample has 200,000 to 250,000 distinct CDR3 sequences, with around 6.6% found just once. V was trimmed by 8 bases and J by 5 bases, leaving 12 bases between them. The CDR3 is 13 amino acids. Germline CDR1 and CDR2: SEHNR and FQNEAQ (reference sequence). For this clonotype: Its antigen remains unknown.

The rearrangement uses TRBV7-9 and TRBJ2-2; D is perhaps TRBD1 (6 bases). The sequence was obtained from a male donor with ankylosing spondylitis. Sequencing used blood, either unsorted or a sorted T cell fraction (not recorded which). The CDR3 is CASGQGWTGELFF. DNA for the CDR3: TGTGCCAGCGGCCAGGGGTGGACCGGGGAGCTGTTTTTT.